These T cell receptor beta chains were read from a single sample in a study of cytomegalovirus exposure and HLA in healthy donors. Using immunoSEQ multiplex PCR, the repertoire was profiled, and TCRdb retains in-frame clones only, with some absent. In the table there are 200,000 or so clones, 83% of which are singletons. Input material: PBMCs. The receptor set was obtained from a woman younger than 30 in good health and CMV-seronegative. CDR3s include the opening cysteine and the closing phenylalanine or tryptophan. The D gene is left open where the match is weak.

TRBV5-1	TRBJ2-3	TRBD2	TGCGCCAGCAGCCTCGGACTAGCGGGGTCCACAGATACGCAGTATTTT	CASSLGLAGSTDTQYF
TRBV6-5	TRBJ2-7	-	TGTGCCAGCAGTTCCGGGACGCTTGGGAGTCAGTACTTC	CASSSGTLGSQYF
TRBV5-6	TRBJ2-5	-	TGTGCTTCCCGAAGGGGCAGGGAGACCCAGTACTTC	CASRRGRETQYF
TRBV10-2	TRBJ2-7	-	TGCGCCAGCGGCGGAGCTAACTACGAGCAGTACTTC	CASGGANYEQYF
TRBV9	TRBJ1-2	-	TGTGCCAGCAGCTCCGGGACTCATGGCTACACCTTC	CASSSGTHGYTF
TRBV7-8	TRBJ1-5	-	TGTGCCAGCAGCAGGGAAAGAGATAGCAATCAGCCCCAGCATTTT	CASSRERDSNQPQHF
TRBV28	TRBJ1-5	TRBD1	TGTGCCAGCAGTTCTAATCGGGACAGGCACTATCAGCCCCAGCATTTT	CASSSNRDRHYQPQHF
TRBV5-4	TRBJ2-7	TRBD2	TGTGCCAGCAGCCCCCATAGCGGGTCTTTACCCGAGCAGTACTTC	CASSPHSGSLPEQYF
TRBV2	TRBJ2-1	TRBD2	TGTGCCAGCAGTGAGCCCAGCGGGGGGGCGAGCAATGAGCAGTTCTTC	CASSEPSGGASNEQFF
TRBV7-9	TRBJ1-6	-	TGTGCCAGCAGCTTAGCGGGGGGCAGCAACAATTCACCCCTCCACTTT	CASSLAGGSNNSPLHF